Presented here are 16 T cell receptor beta chains from one specimen sequenced in a study of early T cells in non-severe SARS-CoV-2 infection. TCRdb redid the calling of the 5' RACE reads with MiXCR, one entry per CDR3 protein. The table records about 58,000 distinct CDR3 sequences, roughly an eighth of them present only once. The sample taken for sequencing was whole blood. These receptors were obtained from an adult who was a healthcare worker with PCR-confirmed SARS-CoV-2 infection or an uninfected control (not recorded which).

This clonotype was counted once. With a much larger clone just one base away, this may be a read error. V is TRBV5-6 and J is TRBJ2-3; D ambiguous. V lost 0 bases, J lost 5 bases, and 7 bases lay in between. Germline-derived CDR1 and CDR2 are SGHDT and YYEEEE. The CDR3 is 13 amino acids. The CDR3 loop reads CASSLGGEDTQYF. In DNA form, the CDR3 reads TGTGCCAGCAGCTTGGGAGGAGAAGATACGCAGTATTTT.

In its sample, this clonotype was seen a few times. The chain carries TRBV9 and TRBJ2-1; 7 bases are a match to TRBD2. The CDR3 has 15 residues. The germline V gene has CDR1 SGDLS and CDR2 YYNGEE. V dropped 3 bases and J dropped 2; count of bases not matched to a gene: 5. In DNA form, the CDR3 reads TGTGCCAGCAGCGCGTCCGGGACTACCTACAATGAGCAGTTCTTC. It yields the protein CASSASGTTYNEQFF.

This rearrangement joins TRBV24-1 to TRBJ2-1; 11 positions match TRBD2. The length of the CDR3 is 15 residues. The trim removed 0 bases at V and 7 bases at J, leaving 1 base unmatched. From germline, CDR1 is KGHDR and CDR2 SFDVKD. The CDR3 DNA reads TGTGCCACCAGTGATTTGACTAGCGGGAGTAATGAGCAGTTCTTC. Protein: CATSDLTSGSNEQFF.

This clonotype was seen at least ten times. The chain uses TRBV20-1 and TRBJ2-5; TRBD2 aligns across 15 bases. The CDR3 has 18 residues. Germline lookup yields CDR1 DFQATT and CDR2 SNEGSKA (reference sequence). The junction had 13 bases not matched to a gene; V was cut back by 6 bases and J by 2 bases. CDR3 DNA sequence: TGCAGTGCCCGAGGACTAGCGGGAGGGAAAGGGGAGCAAGAGACCCAGTACTTC. It specifies CSARGLAGGKGEQETQYF.

The chain couples TRBV6-2 or TRBV6-3 to TRBJ2-4; the D gene is possibly TRBD1 (5 bases). Looked up from germline, CDR1 is MNHEY and CDR2 is SVGEGT. CDR3 size: 15 residues. V lost 4 bases and J 8 bases, leaving 18 bases between the germline ends. The CDR3 DNA reads TGTGCCAGCAGTTCCCGTAACGGATTAGGGGACATTCAGTACTTC. It specifies CASSSRNGLGDIQYF.

J is TRBJ1-2 and V is TRBV2; weak D call: TRBD1 (5 bases). CDR3 length: 15 amino acids. Germline V gene lookup returns CDR1 SNHLY and CDR2 FYNNEI. The V gene lost 4 bases and the J gene lost 5 bases, with 17 bases spanning the gap. The CDR3 here is CASSGLREGVYGYTF. CDR3 in DNA: TGTGCCAGCAGTGGTCTCAGGGAAGGAGTGTATGGCTACACCTTC. The full variable domain, its missing parts supplied by reference TRBV2 and TRBJ1-2, is EPEVTQTPSHQVTQMGQEVILRCVPISNHLYFYWYRQILGQKVEFLVSFYNNEISEKSEIFDDQFSVERPDGSNFTLKIRSTKLEDSAMYFCASSGLREGVYGYTFGSGTRLTVV.

This clonotype was counted many times. The chain uses TRBV28 and TRBJ2-5; maybe TRBD1 (6 bases). The CDR3 has 13 amino acids. Trimming took 7 bases from V and 2 from J, leaving 11 bases between them. Germline V lookup: CDR1 MDHEN, CDR2 SYDVKM. The CDR3 sequence is CASKGHQQETQYF. The CDR3 DNA reads as TGTGCCAGCAAGGGACACCAACAAGAGACCCAGTACTTC.

The rearrangement joins TRBV5-1 to TRBJ2-2; D call uncertain. Looked up from germline, CDR1 is SGHRS and CDR2 is YFSETQ. The CDR3 is made up of 15 amino acids. Trimming pared 0 bases from V and 4 bases from J, leaving 10 bases between. CDR3 protein: CASSLANTGTGELFF. Written as DNA, the CDR3 is TGCGCCAGCAGCTTGGCCAATACGGGCACCGGGGAGCTGTTTTTT.

At least ten counts were recorded for this clonotype. The V and J genes are TRBV7-2 and TRBJ2-1, with 11 bases identical to TRBD2. Trimming at V came to 4 bases and at J to 4 bases, leaving 12 bases not matched to a gene. Germline assignment: CDR1 SGHTA and CDR2 FQGNSA. The CDR3 has 18 residues. CDR3 nucleotides: TGTGCCAGCAGCTCTGGGGTAGCGGGAGGGCCGGGATACAATGAGCAGTTCTTC. Translating gives CASSSGVAGGPGYNEQFF. Drawing the rest from reference TRBV7-2 and TRBJ2-1, the complete variable domain is GAGVSQSPSNKVTEKGKDVELRCDPISGHTALYWYRQSLGQGLEFLIYFQGNSAPDKSGLPSDRFSAERTGGSVSTLTIQRTQQEDSAVYLCASSSGVAGGPGYNEQFFGPGTRLTVL.

This clonotype was counted only a few times. This chain connects TRBV3-1 to TRBJ2-5, with D perhaps matching TRBD2 (5 bases). The germline V gene encodes CDR1 LGHDT and CDR2 YNNKEL (reference sequence). The CDR3 has 14 residues. The ends were cut back, 0 bases at V and 3 bases at J, with 8 bases in the middle. CDR3 in DNA: TGTGCCAGCAGCCAAGATCCCGGGAAAGAGACCCAGTACTTC. This codes for CASSQDPGKETQYF.

This clonotype has more than one count but fewer than ten. The CDR3 here is CSVSWTGEKLFF. In DNA, the CDR3 is TGCAGCGTGAGCTGGACAGGCGAAAAACTGTTTTTT. The chain combines TRBV29-1 with TRBJ1-4, with 7 bases that match TRBD1. The CDR3 has 12 residues. Germline assignment: CDR1 SQVTM and CDR2 ANQGSEA. J was trimmed by 8 bases and V by 6 bases; bases with no gene match: 6.

This clonotype is medium-sized (0.01 to 0.1%) within its sample. The chain employs TRBV20-1 and TRBJ1-5; D gene ambiguous. Trimming removed 5 bases at V and 2 bases at J, with 7 bases between. Germline lookup yields CDR1 DFQATT and CDR2 SNEGSKA (reference sequence). The CDR3 sequence is 12 residues long. CDR3 in amino acids: CSAEDGNQPQHF. Written as DNA, the CDR3 is TGCAGTGCTGAAGACGGCAATCAGCCCCAGCATTTT.

The gene calls are TRBV30 and TRBJ1-1; D call uncertain. V was trimmed by 3 bases and J by 1 base, leaving 9 bases between them. Germline CDR1 and CDR2: GTSNPN and SVGIG (reference sequence). The CDR3 consists of 13 residues. CDR3 DNA: TGTGCCTGGAGGAGGGCCACGAACACTGAAGCTTTCTTT. It specifies CAWRRATNTEAFF.

The rearrangement links TRBV7-2 to TRBJ1-5; D remains unclear. The CDR3 loop spans 13 amino acids. V lost 0 bases, J lost 3 bases, and 3 bases lay in between. Per the germline V gene, CDR1 is SGHTA and CDR2 is FQGNSA. CDR3 in DNA: TGTGCCAGCAGCTTAGCGGCCAATCAGCCCCAGCATTTT. Amino acids: CASSLAANQPQHF.

This clonotype was seen more than once but under ten times. The chain employs TRBV7-9 and TRBJ2-7; the match to TRBD2 covers 10 bases. This CDR3 is built from 15 residues. Per the germline V gene, CDR1 is SEHNR and CDR2 is FQNEAQ (reference sequence). Losses at the gene ends were 5 bases for V and 7 bases for J; bases not matched to a gene: 11. The CDR3 DNA sequence: TGTGCCAGCAGCCACGGAGCGGGAGGGCCGGGGGAGCAGTACTTC. Its translation is CASSHGAGGPGEQYF.

This clonotype was observed at least ten times. The rearrangement uses TRBV29-1 and TRBJ2-5, with 8 bases aligning to TRBD2. After removal of 7 bases from V and 5 bases from J, the junction contained 9 bases not matched to a gene. The CDR3 has 13 amino acids. Germline assignment: CDR1 SQVTM and CDR2 ANQGSEA. The CDR3 spells CSGREGRGETQYF. The CDR3 nucleotides are TGCAGCGGCCGGGAGGGCCGGGGGGAGACCCAGTACTTC.